These 28 T cell receptor beta chains were sequenced from one sample in a study of cytomegalovirus exposure and HLA in healthy donors. The PCR ran on 60 Vbeta and 13 Jbeta primers. Repertoires were generated with immunoSEQ multiplex PCR, while TCRdb's copy carries only in-frame clones and drops some. The sample has about 77,000 clones. Source material: PBMCs. The source is a man in his forties or fifties in good health and CMV-seropositive.

The chain has TRBV5-6 and TRBJ1-5; D unresolved. CDR3 length equals 14 residues. Per the germline V gene, CDR1 is SGHDT and CDR2 is YYEEEE. With 5 bases removed from V and 4 bases from J, the gap between germline ends came to 13 bases. In DNA form, the CDR3 reads TGTGCCAGCAGAAAGGAGGGCCAGAATCAGCCCCAGCATTTT. The encoded protein is CASRKEGQNQPQHF.

The chain employs TRBV5-6 and TRBJ2-5; no reliable D call. Germline lookup yields CDR1 SGHDT and CDR2 YYEEEE. This CDR3 is built from 13 residues. V was pared by 3 bases and J by 5 bases, with 11 bases between. The CDR3 protein is CASSSASRETQYF. CDR3 DNA sequence: TGTGCCAGCAGCTCAGCCTCTAGGGAGACCCAGTACTTC.

J is TRBJ2-5 and V is TRBV5-1; D perhaps matches TRBD2 (5 bases). The end of the DNA fits TRBJ2-7 better, so the J call may be wrong. The V gene's germline CDR1 is SGHRS and CDR2 YFSETQ. CDR3 length: 14 residues. The CDR3 reads CASSFGPSGNEQYF. As DNA, the CDR3 is TGCGCCAGCAGCTTCGGACCATCCGGGAACGAGCAGTACTTC.

The chain has TRBV4-2 and TRBJ1-4; D is undetermined. The V end was cut by 0 bases, the J end by 0 bases, with 8 bases between. Germline V gene lookup returns CDR1 LGHNA and CDR2 YNFKEQ. This CDR3 contains 16 residues. This CDR3 is CASSQDRSATNEKLFF. For the CDR3, the DNA is TGTGCCAGCAGCCAAGACAGGTCTGCAACTAATGAAAAACTGTTTTTT.

The rearrangement joins TRBV7-2 to TRBJ1-1, with TRBD1 as a possible D gene (5 bases). This CDR3 is built from 14 residues. V was cut by 5 bases and J by 3 bases, with 13 bases left in between. Germline lookup yields CDR1 SGHTA and CDR2 FQGNSA. The CDR3 DNA sequence: TGTGCCAGCAGCGCCAACGTCAGGGACACTGAAGCTTTCTTT. Translating gives CASSANVRDTEAFF. The full variable domain, its missing parts supplied by reference TRBV7-2 and TRBJ1-1, is GAGVSQSPSNKVTEKGKDVELRCDPISGHTALYWYRQSLGQGLEFLIYFQGNSAPDKSGLPSDRFSAERTGGSVSTLTIQRTQQEDSAVYLCASSANVRDTEAFFGQGTRLTVV.

The chain links TRBV6-1 to TRBJ1-1; D remains ambiguous. V was pared by 7 bases and J by 0 bases, with 9 bases between. Germline-derived CDR1 and CDR2 are MNHNS and SASEGT. The CDR3 is 13 residues long. The CDR3 sequence is CASKELLNTEAFF. The CDR3, as DNA: TGTGCCAGCAAAGAGCTCTTGAACACTGAAGCTTTCTTT.

With regard to this clone: This CDR3 is also generated by other DNA sequences in the sample. The CDR3 sequence: CASSKLEGLAVSTDTQYF. CDR3 bases: TGTGCCTCAAGCAAGTTGGAGGGTCTAGCGGTTAGCACAGATACGCAGTATTTT. The chain has TRBV19 and TRBJ2-3; 7 bases are shared with TRBD2. The CDR3 loop spans 18 amino acids. Unmatched junction bases numbered 20, after V lost 11 bases and J lost 0 bases. Germline V lookup: CDR1 LNHDA, CDR2 SQIVND (reference sequence).

This chain joins TRBV2 and TRBJ1-1, with D unclear. The CDR3 spans 11 residues. CDR1 and CDR2 from the germline V gene are SNHLY and FYNNEI. The V and J ends lost 3 bases and 7 bases respectively, with 6 bases between them. The CDR3 here is CASSEVGEAFF. The CDR3 region has the DNA TGTGCCAGCAGTGAGGTCGGTGAAGCTTTCTTT.

The chain recombines TRBV5-4 with TRBJ1-1, with D possibly matching TRBD1 (5 bases). The germline gives CDR1 SGHNT, CDR2 YYREEE (reference sequence). CDR3 length equals 15 residues. V lost 4 bases and J lost 1, with 14 bases in between. The CDR3 protein is CASSPRGSSNTEAFF. CDR3 coding DNA: TGTGCCAGCAGCCCACGGGGGAGCTCGAACACTGAAGCTTTCTTT.

The V call is TRBV10-3, the J call TRBJ2-5; D may be TRBD2 (5 bases). The V and J ends lost 2 bases and 3 bases respectively, with 7 bases between them. The V gene's germline CDR1 is ENHRY and CDR2 SYGVKD. This CDR3 has 13 amino acids. The CDR3 nucleotides read TGTGCCATCAGTGAGACTAGAGAAGAGACCCAGTACTTC. This codes for CAISETREETQYF.

The chain couples TRBV10-3 to TRBJ2-1; D gene ambiguous. This CDR3 region has 13 residues. The V gene's germline CDR1 is ENHRY and CDR2 SYGVKD. Trimming cost V 4 bases and J 5 bases, with 9 bases left between them. This chain's CDR3 is CAISVARDNEQFF. CDR3 coding DNA: TGTGCCATCAGTGTAGCCAGAGACAATGAGCAGTTCTTC.

The chain joins TRBV7-2 to TRBJ2-6; TRBD2 is a possible D gene (5 bases). V was pared by 2 bases and J by 0 bases, with 8 bases between. This CDR3 is built from 16 residues. Germline loops: CDR1 SGHTA, CDR2 FQGNSA. The CDR3 here is CASSLSGNSGANVLTF. CDR3 in DNA: TGTGCCAGCAGCTTATCCGGGAACTCTGGGGCCAACGTCCTGACTTTC.

This sequence joins TRBV11-3 and TRBJ1-6; TRBD1 is a possible D gene (5 bases). This CDR3 has 18 residues. CDR1 and CDR2 from the germline V gene are SGHNT and YENEEA. Trimming took off 0 bases at V and 3 bases at J, with 15 bases between the two ends. The CDR3 DNA follows: TGTGCCAGCAGCTTAGATTCGAGGAGGGACTACTATAATTCACCCCTCCACTTT. This translates into CASSLDSRRDYYNSPLHF.

The chain has TRBV7-2 and TRBJ2-2; D uncertain. Trimming stripped 5 bases from V and 5 bases from J, with 3 bases between. This CDR3 spans 11 amino acids. Germline V lookup: CDR1 SGHTA, CDR2 FQGNSA. The CDR3 reads CASSQTGELFF. DNA for the CDR3: TGTGCCAGCAGCCAGACCGGGGAGCTGTTTTTT.

This chain connects TRBV19 to TRBJ1-2, with 8 positions matching TRBD1. There are 14 residues in the CDR3. CDR1 is LNHDA, CDR2 SQIVND, per germline (reference sequence). With 2 bases clipped from V and 7 bases from J, the junction kept 6 bases outside the gene matches. Written as DNA, the CDR3 is TGTGCCAGTAGTATAACAGGGGGATTTGGTGGCTACACCTTC. Amino acid sequence: CASSITGGFGGYTF.

The V gene is TRBV30, the J gene TRBJ1-1, with unresolved D. From germline, CDR1 is GTSNPN and CDR2 SVGIG (reference sequence). V was clipped by 2 bases and J by 7 bases, with 17 bases between them. The CDR3 totals 14 residues. The CDR3 reads CAWSTLVEVDEAFF. CDR3 DNA sequence: TGTGCCTGGAGTACCTTAGTCGAGGTGGATGAAGCTTTCTTT.

V and J are TRBV7-3 and TRBJ2-7, with 9 bases matching TRBD1. Losses at the gene ends were 3 bases for V and 4 bases for J; bases not matched to a gene: 1. The CDR3 loop spans 13 amino acids. Germline V lookup: CDR1 SGHTA, CDR2 FQGTGA. As DNA, the CDR3 is TGTGCCAGCAGCTTGGACAGGGGTTACGAGCAGTACGTC. This gives the protein CASSLDRGYEQYV.

In regard to this clone: This sample includes further DNA sequences coding for the same CDR3. The chain joins TRBV9 to TRBJ2-5, with TRBD1 matching over 7 bases. J gave up 2 bases and V 2 bases, and 3 bases lay outside the gene matches. CDR3 size: 14 residues. Germline values: CDR1 SGDLS, CDR2 YYNGEE. The CDR3 nucleotides are TGTGCCAGCAGCGTTGGGACAGCTCAAGAGACCCAGTACTTC. Its protein product is CASSVGTAQETQYF.

V usage is TRBV7-3 and J usage is TRBJ2-3; maybe TRBD2 (7 bases). CDR1 and CDR2 (germline): SGHTA, FQGTGA. This CDR3 has 13 amino acids. V was cut by 3 bases and J by 4 bases, with 8 bases left in between. CDR3 protein: CASSLGGPDTQYF. The CDR3 coding sequence is TGTGCCAGCAGCTTGGGGGGGCCAGATACGCAGTATTTT.

This sequence joins TRBV12-5 and TRBJ2-5; the D is unclear. V lost 2 bases to trimming and J lost 0 bases, with 10 bases between them. This CDR3 comprises 15 residues. Germline V gene sequence: CDR1 LGHNT, CDR2 FRNRAP. The CDR3 loop reads CASGLSTVYQETQYF. Here the CDR3 DNA reads TGTGCTAGTGGTTTGAGTACGGTGTACCAAGAGACCCAGTACTTC. The complete variable domain, with remaining parts taken from reference TRBV12-5 and TRBJ2-5, reads DARVTQTPRHKVTEMGQEVTMRCQPILGHNTVFWYRQTMMQGLELLAYFRNRAPLDDSGMPKDRFSAEMPDATLATLKIQPSEPRDSAVYFCASGLSTVYQETQYFGPGTRLLVL.

The rearrangement links TRBV11-2 to TRBJ2-1; TRBD2 matches 7 bases. V dropped 5 bases and J dropped 8; count of bases not matched to a gene: 12. CDR1 is SGHAT and CDR2 is FQNNGV in the germline V gene. The CDR3 loop spans 15 amino acids. CDR3 bases: TGTGCCAGCAGCCACCCGGGCGGGAGTGGCGATGAGCAGTTCTTC. This translates into CASSHPGGSGDEQFF. Looking up the rest from reference TRBV11-2 and TRBJ2-1 gives the full variable domain: EAGVAQSPRYKIIEKRQSVAFWCNPISGHATLYWYQQILGQGPKLLIQFQNNGVVDDSQLPKDRFSAERLKGVDSTLKIQPAKLEDSAVYLCASSHPGGSGDEQFFGPGTRLTVL.

V gene TRBV18 combines with J gene TRBJ2-7, with 7 bases matching TRBD1. After removal of 4 bases from V and 0 bases from J, the junction contained 6 bases not matched to a gene. Germline CDR1 is KGHSH and CDR2 is LQKENI. The CDR3 is 15 residues long. CDR3 DNA: TGTGCCAGCTCACTGATCCGGGACAGCTCCTACGAGCAGTACGTC. Translation gives CASSLIRDSSYEQYV.

V and J are TRBV6-1 and TRBJ2-7, with 9 nucleotides matching TRBD2. This CDR3 spans 15 amino acids. J lost 4 bases, V lost 4 bases, and 8 bases had no gene match. Germline CDR1 reads MNHNS; CDR2 reads SASEGT. CDR3 loop: CASSGTLTSGYEQYF. CDR3 DNA: TGTGCCAGCAGTGGGACCCTGACTAGCGGTTACGAGCAGTACTTC.

The V call is TRBV4-1, the J call TRBJ2-1; TRBD2 matches at 7 bases. The germline V gene encodes CDR1 MGHRA and CDR2 YSYEKL. Losses at the gene ends were 1 base for V and 2 bases for J; bases not matched to a gene: 5. CDR3 length equals 16 residues. CDR3: CASSQALRGAYNEQFF. CDR3 nucleotide sequence: TGCGCCAGCAGCCAAGCTCTTCGGGGGGCCTACAATGAGCAGTTCTTC.

Here the CDR3 DNA reads TGTGCCAGCAGTGAGGCAGGGGCTCTCTACGAGCAGTACGTC. It yields the protein CASSEAGALYEQYV. The V and J genes are TRBV6-1 and TRBJ2-7; possible D gene TRBD1, 6 bases. Germline V gives CDR1 MNHNS, CDR2 SASEGT. There are 14 residues in the CDR3. V lost 3 bases to trimming and J lost 3 bases, with 12 bases between them.

The V and J genes are TRBV18 and TRBJ1-6; TRBD1 matches 7 bases. Germline V gene sequence: CDR1 KGHSH, CDR2 LQKENI. The CDR3 consists of 15 residues. J lost 10 bases, V lost 6 bases, and 12 bases had no gene match. CDR3 nucleotide sequence: TGTGCCAGCTCTCAAATTAGACAGGGCGAATCACCCCTCCACTTT. Protein sequence: CASSQIRQGESPLHF.

The V and J genes are TRBV7-9 and TRBJ2-1, with D maybe TRBD2 (5 bases). Germline-derived CDR1 and CDR2 are SEHNR and FQNEAQ (reference sequence). This CDR3 is 15 amino acids long. Deletions cut 7 bases from V and 2 bases from J, with 15 bases between. CDR3 in amino acids: CASTLTTGAYNEQFF. CDR3 DNA sequence: TGTGCCAGCACCCTGACTACCGGCGCCTACAATGAGCAGTTCTTC.

The chain employs TRBV11-2 and TRBJ1-5, with D perhaps matching TRBD1 (5 bases). From germline, CDR1 is SGHAT and CDR2 FQNNGV. Trimming removed 0 bases at V and 7 bases at J, with 7 bases between. The CDR3 contains 13 residues. The CDR3 here is CASSLDAGQPQHF. In DNA, the CDR3 is TGTGCCAGCAGCTTAGACGCAGGGCAGCCCCAGCATTTT.